One sample yielded the 24 T cell receptor beta chains listed below, sequenced in a study of vaccination effects on CD4 cells after COVID-19. No antigen has been assigned to these receptors. Clones were read by immunoSEQ multiplex PCR, and TCRdb kept only the in-frame ones, dropping some. The sample has approximately 38,000 clones, around 75% seen once. Antigen-specific CD4+ T cells were first expanded with viral peptide pools by the ViraFEST assay and only then sequenced. Isolating CD4+ T cells followed less than 11 days of culture. This person's SARS-CoV-2 infection, confirmed by PCR, occurred between March and December 2020. The specimen was CD4+ T cells from PBMCs cultured with a peptide pool, collected before COVID-19 vaccination. The origin of the receptors is a human donor who had a prior SARS-CoV-2 infection.

The V call is TRBV11-3, the J call TRBJ2-7; 7 nucleotides match TRBD2. V gave up 6 bases and J gave up 0 bases; unmatched junction bases: 5. Germline CDR1 is SGHNT and CDR2 is YENEEA. The CDR3 contains 14 residues. The chain's CDR3 is CASSYGRSSYEQYF. The CDR3 nucleotides are TGTGCCAGCAGTTACGGGAGGTCCTCCTACGAGCAGTACTTC.

The rearrangement joins TRBV19 to TRBJ1-2; possible D gene TRBD1, 5 bases. Germline V gene sequence: CDR1 LNHDA, CDR2 SQIVND (reference sequence). This CDR3 has 15 amino acids. Deletions cut 1 base from V and 0 bases from J, with 9 bases between. The CDR3 loop reads CASSIAQGTNYGYTF. CDR3 sequence (DNA): TGTGCCAGTAGTATAGCCCAGGGTACTAACTATGGCTACACCTTC.

This clone was detected a few times. The identical CDR3 is also encoded by other nucleotide sequences in the sample. The chain recombines TRBV12-3 or TRBV12-4 with TRBJ2-3; 7 bases align to TRBD1. V gave up 4 bases and J gave up 3 bases; unmatched junction bases: 1. The CDR3 has 13 residues. The CDR3: CASSSRGTDTQYF. The DNA for the CDR3 is TGTGCCAGCAGTTCCAGGGGGACAGATACGCAGTATTTT.

The J gene is TRBJ1-3, the V gene TRBV5-8; D unclear. CDR1 and CDR2 from the germline V gene are SGHTS and YDEGEE. V was trimmed by 3 bases and J by 0 bases, leaving 13 bases between them. The CDR3 consists of 16 residues. The DNA of the CDR3 is TGTGCCAGCAGCTCCGCTGGTGGGTTCTCTGGAAACACCATATATTTT. This encodes CASSSAGGFSGNTIYF.

This clone has just a few counts. CDR3 sequence reads: CASSSQGLSYNEQFF. For the CDR3, the DNA is TGTGCCAGCAGCTCACAGGGCCTTTCCTACAATGAGCAGTTCTTC. The V and J genes are TRBV6-5 and TRBJ2-1; a possible D gene is TRBD1 (6 bases). Germline V gene sequence: CDR1 MNHEY, CDR2 SVGAGI. Trimming left V 6 bases short and J 1 base short, with 13 bases between. This CDR3 has 15 amino acids.

V and J are TRBV18 and TRBJ2-7, with 8 bases identical to TRBD2. V was clipped by 3 bases and J by 2 bases; unmatched bases: 9. This CDR3 comprises 16 residues. Germline V gene lookup returns CDR1 KGHSH and CDR2 LQKENI. CDR3 nucleotide sequence: TGTGCCAGCTCACCTACGGGAAGCGGGAGCCCCTACGAGCAGTACTTC. This translates into CASSPTGSGSPYEQYF.

This chain connects TRBV11-2 to TRBJ2-7; TRBD2 might be the D (5 bases). V was cut by 1 base and J by 6 bases, with 10 bases left in between. In germline, CDR1 is SGHAT, CDR2 FQNNGV. The CDR3 runs to 13 residues. The CDR3 sequence: CASSLGVSAEQYF. DNA for the CDR3: TGTGCCAGCAGCTTAGGGGTTAGCGCCGAGCAGTACTTC.

The chain uses TRBV29-1 and TRBJ1-2; maybe TRBD1 (5 bases). Germline CDR1 SQVTM, CDR2 ANQGSEA. Trimming took off 7 bases at V and 8 bases at J, with 17 bases between the two ends. The length of the CDR3 is 12 residues. The DNA of the CDR3 is TGCAGCGCCACCGGACAAGGGGCCGGCTACACCTTC. This codes for CSATGQGAGYTF.

The gene calls are TRBV5-6 and TRBJ1-4; D remains unclear. CDR1 and CDR2 (germline): SGHDT, YYEEEE. Trimming left V 4 bases short and J 7 bases short, with 11 bases between. The CDR3 has 13 residues. Here the CDR3 DNA reads TGTGCCAGCAGCATAATCGGTGCTGAAAAACTGTTTTTT. It encodes CASSIIGAEKLFF.

This sequence joins TRBV29-1 and TRBJ2-5; perhaps TRBD1 as D (6 bases). CDR1 and CDR2 (germline): SQVTM, ANQGSEA. Trimming cost V 5 bases and J 5 bases, with 21 bases left between them. The CDR3 consists of 15 residues. The CDR3 DNA reads as TGCAGCGTTCGCCCGGCTGCAGGGGCAGGGGAGACCCAGTACTTC. Its translation is CSVRPAAGAGETQYF.

The gene calls are TRBV19 and TRBJ1-5, with TRBD1 as a possible D gene (6 bases). Germline values: CDR1 LNHDA, CDR2 SQIVND (reference sequence). The CDR3 covers 16 residues. V was clipped by 4 bases and J by 1 base, with 14 bases between them. The CDR3 sequence: CASSTGAGVSNQPQHF. For the CDR3, the DNA is TGTGCCAGTAGTACTGGGGCAGGGGTAAGCAATCAGCCCCAGCATTTT.

This chain joins TRBV27 and TRBJ2-7, with 8 bases that match TRBD1. Germline CDR1 reads MNHEY; CDR2 reads SMNVEV (reference sequence). This CDR3 spans 16 amino acids. The junction had 10 bases not matched to a gene; V was cut back by 4 bases and J by 2 bases. The CDR3 here is CASSSTWTGLTYEQYF. The CDR3 DNA follows: TGTGCCAGCAGTTCCACCTGGACAGGGCTCACCTACGAGCAGTACTTC.

V is TRBV28 and J is TRBJ1-1; D perhaps matches TRBD1 (5 bases). V dropped 4 bases and J dropped 6 bases, with 18 bases sitting between them. There are 15 residues in the CDR3. Germline-derived CDR1 and CDR2 are MDHEN and SYDVKM. CDR3 DNA: TGTGCCAGCAGTTGGGGTGCGGGGGGGTTCTCTGAAGCTTTCTTT. It specifies CASSWGAGGFSEAFF.

This rearrangement joins TRBV6-5 to TRBJ1-1; a weak D match, TRBD1 (5 bases). The CDR3 runs 14 residues. V was pared by 4 bases and J by 6 bases, with 15 bases between. Looked up from germline, CDR1 is MNHEY and CDR2 is SVGAGI. The CDR3 sequence: CASSSIQGFAEAFF. The CDR3 DNA reads as TGTGCCAGCAGTTCAATTCAGGGTTTCGCTGAAGCTTTCTTT.

This clone was found a few times. The chain recombines TRBV3-1 (or the pseudogene TRBV3-2) with TRBJ1-6; possible D gene TRBD1, 6 bases. CDR1 is LGHDT, CDR2 YNNKEL, per germline (reference sequence). V lost 1 base to trimming and J lost 7 bases, with 14 bases between them. The CDR3 loop spans 16 amino acids. CDR3: CASSQGSGARNSPLHF. The CDR3 DNA follows: TGTGCCAGCAGCCAAGGATCGGGGGCGCGCAATTCACCCCTCCACTTT.

The chain is built from TRBV5-1 and TRBJ1-2, with D tentatively TRBD1 (5 bases). Trimming pared 0 bases from V and 8 bases from J, leaving 8 bases between. The CDR3 totals 12 residues. From germline, CDR1 is SGHRS and CDR2 YFSETQ. The CDR3 nucleotides are TGCGCCAGCAGCTTGGACAGGTTAGGCTACACCTTC. The encoded protein is CASSLDRLGYTF.

The CDR3 region has the DNA TGTGCCTGGAGTTGGGAGAATCAGCCCCAGCATTTT. The encoded protein is CAWSWENQPQHF. The V call is TRBV30, the J call TRBJ1-5; D gene uncertain. The germline V gene encodes CDR1 GTSNPN and CDR2 SVGIG (reference sequence). Between the trimmed V and J ends, which lost 2 bases and 4 bases, there was a span of 6 bases. This CDR3 is built from 12 residues. Supplemented by reference TRBV30 and TRBJ1-5, the full variable domain reads SQTIHQWPATLVQPVGSPLSLECTVEGTSNPNLYWYRQAAGRGLQLLFYSVGIGQISSEVPQNLSASRPQDRQFILSSKKLLLSDSGFYLCAWSWENQPQHFGDGTRLSIL.

The chain combines TRBV24-1 with TRBJ1-2, with D possibly being TRBD1 (5 bases). The CDR3 totals 13 residues. CDR1 is KGHDR and CDR2 is SFDVKD in the germline V gene. Deletions cut 3 bases from V and 3 bases from J, with 7 bases between. The chain's CDR3 is CATSDDSDYGYTF. DNA of the CDR3: TGTGCCACCAGTGATGACAGCGACTATGGCTACACCTTC.

This clone was counted a few times. The V gene is TRBV18, the J gene TRBJ2-5, with D maybe TRBD1 (6 bases). Per the germline V gene, CDR1 is KGHSH and CDR2 is LQKENI. With 6 bases removed from V and 2 bases from J, the gap between germline ends came to 10 bases. There are 13 residues in the CDR3. The CDR3 DNA follows: TGTGCCAGCTCCTGGGGGACACAAGAGACCCAGTACTTC. Amino acid sequence: CASSWGTQETQYF. Based on the CDR3 plus reference TRBV18 and TRBJ2-5, the full variable domain is NAGVMQNPRHLVRRRGQEARLRCSPMKGHSHVYWYRQLPEEGLKFMVYLQKENIIDESGMPKERFSAEFPKEGPSILRIQQVVRGDSAAYFCASSWGTQETQYFGPGTRLLVL.

The CDR3 loop is CASSLRQRNQPQHF. In DNA, the CDR3 is TGTGCCAGCAGCTTAAGACAAAGAAATCAGCCCCAGCATTTT. V gene TRBV5-8 combines with J gene TRBJ1-5; D is ambiguous. The germline gives CDR1 SGHTS, CDR2 YDEGEE. Trimming took 2 bases from V and 4 from J, leaving 10 bases between them. This CDR3 comprises 14 residues. Full variable domain (remainder filled in from reference TRBV5-8 and TRBJ1-5): EAGVTQSPTHLIKTRGQQATLRCSPISGHTSVYWYQQALGLGLQFLLWYDEGEERNRGNFPPRFSGRQFPNYSSELNVNALELEDSALYLCASSLRQRNQPQHFGDGTRLSIL.

This chain joins TRBV4-1 and TRBJ1-2; tentatively, D is TRBD1 (6 bases). The CDR3 is made up of 15 amino acids. CDR1 and CDR2 from the germline V gene are MGHRA and YSYEKL. The V end was cut by 1 base, the J end by 7 bases, with 16 bases between. In DNA, the CDR3 is TGCGCCAGCAGCCAAGCTTTTTACGGGGGCCTTGGCTACACCTTC. Encoded protein: CASSQAFYGGLGYTF.

J is TRBJ2-2 and V is TRBV27; 8 positions agree with TRBD1. There are 14 residues in the CDR3. J lost 3 bases, V lost 6 bases, and 3 bases had no gene match. CDR1 and CDR2 (germline): MNHEY, SMNVEV (reference sequence). The CDR3 nucleotides read TGTGCCAGCAGCCCGGACAGGGACACCGGGGAGCTGTTTTTT. It specifies CASSPDRDTGELFF.

CDR3 amino acids: CAWSVLRTLISYNSPLHF. DNA for the CDR3: TGTGCCTGGAGTGTACTGAGGACCCTGATCTCCTATAATTCACCCCTCCACTTT. The chain recombines TRBV30 with TRBJ1-6; D remains unclear. Trimming took off 0 bases at V and 0 bases at J, with 15 bases between the two ends. Germline V gene lookup returns CDR1 GTSNPN and CDR2 SVGIG (reference sequence). The CDR3 spans 18 residues.

In its sample, this clone was seen once. V gene TRBV11-3 combines with J gene TRBJ2-1; TRBD1 agrees at 7 bases. V lost 6 bases to trimming and J lost 7 bases; unmatched junction nucleotides: 18. Germline V gene sequence: CDR1 SGHNT, CDR2 YENEEA. The CDR3 contains 17 residues. This CDR3 reads CASRINRGSAVTNEQFF. The CDR3 DNA sequence: TGTGCCAGCAGAATAAACAGGGGATCAGCGGTCACAAATGAGCAGTTCTTC.